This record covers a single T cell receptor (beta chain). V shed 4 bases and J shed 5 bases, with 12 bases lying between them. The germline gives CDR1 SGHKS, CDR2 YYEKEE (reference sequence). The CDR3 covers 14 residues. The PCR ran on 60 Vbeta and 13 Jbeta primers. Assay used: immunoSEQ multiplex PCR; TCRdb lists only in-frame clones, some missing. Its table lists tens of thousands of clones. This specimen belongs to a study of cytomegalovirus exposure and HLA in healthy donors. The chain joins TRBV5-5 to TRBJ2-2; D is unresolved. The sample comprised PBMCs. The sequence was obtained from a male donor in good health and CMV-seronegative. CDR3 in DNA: TGTGCCAGCAGCCGCGTAGACTGGACCGGGGAGCTGTTTTTT. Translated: CASSRVDWTGELFF.